This TCR beta chain derives from a study of T cell responses to AZD1222 COVID-19 vaccine. Whole-study findings and limits: Clonal diversity was possibly underestimated, and the donors were mostly white British, with more females. Two AZD1222 doses significantly raised spike-specific TCR breadth and depth over controls. Among AZD1222 vaccinees, only 5 to 7 were seropositive at baseline. The span of vaccine-associated CD4 TCRs extended across spike, with dominance at 160-218 and 743-854.

The CDR3 is 13 amino acids. Trimming pared 6 bases from V and 3 bases from J, leaving 10 bases between. The data were produced by immunoSEQ multiplex PCR, yet TCRdb's version contains in-frame clones alone and is incomplete. The sample has over 60,000 clones; 85% to 90% are singletons. Comment on this clone: Its antigen is undetermined. Other DNA sequences in this specimen translate into the identical CDR3.

The clonotype comes from an adult who received the MenACWY meningococcal vaccine as a control. The chain couples TRBV12-3 or TRBV12-4 to TRBJ2-3; TRBD1 might be the D (6 bases). The material sequenced was peripheral blood, taken 28 days after the second dose of the MenACWY control vaccine. The CDR3 loop reads CASSLGQTDTQYF. CDR3 nucleotides: TGTGCCAGCAGCCTTGGACAGACAGATACGCAGTATTTT.